Each of the 8 T cell receptor beta chains below was sequenced from the same sample in a study of blood T cell repertoires in COVID-19. The method was immunoSEQ multiplex PCR; TCRdb's version includes in-frame clones alone and lacks a portion of them. The data show about 180,000 clones, approximately 86% seen once. Input material: peripheral blood. These receptors were obtained from a man aged 45 to 65 with active or convalescent COVID-19.

In DNA, the CDR3 is TGTGCCATCAGTGAGTCGAGCGGGGCAAGCTCTGGAAACACCATATATTTT. The encoded protein is CAISESSGASSGNTIYF. The V and J genes are TRBV10-3 and TRBJ1-3; D is perhaps TRBD1 (5 bases). Germline CDR1 reads ENHRY; CDR2 reads SYGVKD. Trimming shortened V by 0 bases and J by 0 bases, and 12 bases separated the two germline ends. The CDR3 is 17 residues long.

J is TRBJ1-2 and V is TRBV6-5; 7 positions match TRBD1. V shed 0 bases and J 4 bases; nucleotides not matched to a gene: 5. This CDR3 is built from 15 residues. Germline loops: CDR1 MNHEY, CDR2 SVGAGI. The CDR3, as DNA: TGTGCCAGCAGTTACTCCCAGGGGGGTTCCTATGGCTACACCTTC. Its translation: CASSYSQGGSYGYTF.

Only one count was recorded for this clone. V and J are TRBV4-1 and TRBJ2-3, with 15 bases fitting TRBD2. The junction had 7 bases not matched to a gene; V was cut back by 1 base and J by 2 bases. Germline V gene data show CDR1 as MGHRA and CDR2 as YSYEKL. The CDR3 sequence is 19 residues long. Here the CDR3 reads CASSQAARTSGGDTDTQYF. The CDR3, as DNA: TGCGCCAGCAGCCAAGCCGCAAGGACTAGCGGGGGGGACACAGATACGCAGTATTTT.

This chain uses TRBV7-9 with TRBJ1-5; perhaps TRBD1 as D (6 bases). The CDR3 has 14 amino acids. Trimming took 5 bases from V and 2 from J, leaving 10 bases between them. The V gene's germline CDR1 is SEHNR and CDR2 FQNEAQ (reference sequence). The CDR3, as DNA: TGTGCCAGCAGCCGGACAGAGGGCAATCAGCCCCAGCATTTT. As protein: CASSRTEGNQPQHF.

This clone was seen more than once but under ten times. The chain combines TRBV7-2 with TRBJ1-1, with D uncertain. Looked up from germline, CDR1 is SGHTA and CDR2 is FQGNSA. The CDR3 covers 13 residues. V lost 3 bases, J lost 0 bases, and 5 bases lay in between. The CDR3 here is CASSFLMNTEAFF. Written as DNA, the CDR3 is TGTGCCAGCAGCTTTCTTATGAACACTGAAGCTTTCTTT.

The CDR3 DNA is TGTGCCAGCAGCAAACAGGGGGTCGGTGGCTACACCTTC. It is translated as CASSKQGVGGYTF. The chain has TRBV5-6 and TRBJ1-2, with TRBD1 matching over 8 bases. V was clipped by 4 bases and J by 7 bases; unmatched bases: 6. From germline, CDR1 is SGHDT and CDR2 YYEEEE. The CDR3 extends over 13 amino acids.

This clone was detected a few times. The chain carries TRBV19 and TRBJ2-6; D remains unclear. Trimming took 4 bases from V and 0 from J, leaving 10 bases between them. CDR1 LNHDA and CDR2 SQIVND come from the germline V gene (reference sequence). The CDR3 consists of 16 residues. CDR3 sequence (DNA): TGTGCCAGTAGTAGTACAAGAAGCTCTGGGGCCAACGTCCTGACTTTC. Amino acids: CASSSTRSSGANVLTF.

The rearrangement joins TRBV7-3 to TRBJ2-3; 9 positions agree with TRBD1. V shed 6 bases, J shed 3 bases, and the junction held 4 bases outside the gene matches. Germline CDR1 is SGHTA and CDR2 is FQGTGA. This CDR3 has 14 amino acids. The CDR3 spells CASSRQGGTDTQYF. The CDR3 DNA reads as TGTGCCAGCAGTAGACAGGGGGGGACAGATACGCAGTATTTT.